This TCR beta chain is from a study of blood T cell repertoires in COVID-19. This table comes from immunoSEQ multiplex PCR, and its TCRdb copy is limited to in-frame clones, with some not included. The table has some 260,000 clones, more than 75% seen once. V dropped 6 bases and J dropped 4 bases, with 10 bases sitting between them. Germline CDR1 MNHNY, CDR2 SVGAGI (reference sequence). The CDR3 sequence is 13 residues long. The specimen was peripheral blood. The TCR comes from a woman aged 40-49 years who had recovered from COVID-19. V is TRBV6-6 and J is TRBJ1-5; weak D call: TRBD1 (5 bases). CDR3 sequence: CASRQGPNQPQHF. As DNA, the CDR3 is TGTGCCAGCAGGCAGGGCCCAAATCAGCCCCAGCATTTT.